The TCR beta chain under discussion was sequenced for a study of T cell responses to AZD1222 COVID-19 vaccine. Study results and limitations: As reported, nearly half of all spike-specific TCRs target variant regions that are unmutated.

The table came from immunoSEQ multiplex PCR; TCRdb's copy has only in-frame clones and leaves some out. The table includes about 120,000 clones, more than 85% detected once. On this clone itself: Its antigen is still unknown.

V gave up 6 bases and J gave up 4 bases; unmatched junction bases: 10. Germline-derived CDR1 and CDR2 are MDHEN and SYDVKM. The CDR3 has 15 residues. The sample here was peripheral blood, taken on day 0 of AZD1222 vaccination. The chain couples TRBV28 to TRBJ1-2, with 8 bases lining up with TRBD1. This clonotype originated in an adult in good health. CDR3 loop: CASRSSGGISYGYTF. The CDR3 region has the DNA TGTGCCAGCAGATCTTCAGGGGGCATTTCCTATGGCTACACCTTC.